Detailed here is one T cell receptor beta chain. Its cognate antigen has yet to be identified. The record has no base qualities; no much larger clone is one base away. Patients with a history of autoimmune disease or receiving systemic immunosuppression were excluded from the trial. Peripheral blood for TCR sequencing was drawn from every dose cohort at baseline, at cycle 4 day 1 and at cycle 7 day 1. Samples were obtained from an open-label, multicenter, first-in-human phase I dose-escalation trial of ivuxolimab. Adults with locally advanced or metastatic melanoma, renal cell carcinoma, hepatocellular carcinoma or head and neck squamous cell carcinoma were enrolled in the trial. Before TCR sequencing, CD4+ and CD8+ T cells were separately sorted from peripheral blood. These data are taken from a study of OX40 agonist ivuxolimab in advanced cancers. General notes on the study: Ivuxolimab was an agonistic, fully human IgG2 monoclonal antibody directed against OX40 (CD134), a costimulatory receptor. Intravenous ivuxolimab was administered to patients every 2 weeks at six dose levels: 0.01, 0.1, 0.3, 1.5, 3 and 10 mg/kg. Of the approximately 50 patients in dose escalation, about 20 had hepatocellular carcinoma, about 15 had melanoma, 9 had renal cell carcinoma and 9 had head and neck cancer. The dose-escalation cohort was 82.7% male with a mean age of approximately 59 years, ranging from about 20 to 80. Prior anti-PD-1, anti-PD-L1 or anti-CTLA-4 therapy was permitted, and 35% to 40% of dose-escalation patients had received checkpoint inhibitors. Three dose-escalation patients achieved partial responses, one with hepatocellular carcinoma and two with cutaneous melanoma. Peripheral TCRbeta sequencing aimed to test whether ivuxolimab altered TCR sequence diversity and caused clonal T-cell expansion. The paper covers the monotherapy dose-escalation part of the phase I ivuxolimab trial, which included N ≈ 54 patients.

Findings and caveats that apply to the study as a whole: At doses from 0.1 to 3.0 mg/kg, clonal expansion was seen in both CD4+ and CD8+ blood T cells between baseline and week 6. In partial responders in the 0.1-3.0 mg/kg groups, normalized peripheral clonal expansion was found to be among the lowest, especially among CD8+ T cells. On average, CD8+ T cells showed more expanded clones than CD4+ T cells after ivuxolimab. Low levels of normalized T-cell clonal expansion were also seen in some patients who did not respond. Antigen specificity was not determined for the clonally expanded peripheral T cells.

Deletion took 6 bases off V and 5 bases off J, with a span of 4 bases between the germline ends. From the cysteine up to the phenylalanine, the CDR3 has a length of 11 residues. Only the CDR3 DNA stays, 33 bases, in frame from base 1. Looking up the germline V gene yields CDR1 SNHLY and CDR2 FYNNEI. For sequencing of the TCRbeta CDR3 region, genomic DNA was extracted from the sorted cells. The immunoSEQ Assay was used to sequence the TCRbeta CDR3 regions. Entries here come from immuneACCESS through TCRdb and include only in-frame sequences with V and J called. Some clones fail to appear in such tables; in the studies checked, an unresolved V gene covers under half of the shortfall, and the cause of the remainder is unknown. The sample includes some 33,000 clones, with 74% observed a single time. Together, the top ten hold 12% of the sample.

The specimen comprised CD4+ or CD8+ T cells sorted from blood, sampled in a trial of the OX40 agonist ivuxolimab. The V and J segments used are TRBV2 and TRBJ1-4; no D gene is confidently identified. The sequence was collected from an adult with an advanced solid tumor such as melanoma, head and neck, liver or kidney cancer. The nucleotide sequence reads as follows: TGTGCCAGCAGATCGAATGAAAAACTGTTTTTT. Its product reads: CASRSNEKLFF. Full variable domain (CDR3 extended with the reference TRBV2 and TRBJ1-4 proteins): EPEVTQTPSHQVTQMGQEVILRCVPISNHLYFYWYRQILGQKVEFLVSFYNNEISEKSEIFDDQFSVERPDGSNFTLKIRSTKLEDSAMYFCASRSNEKLFFGSGTQLSVL.